A selection of T cell receptor beta chains follows, all from one sample in a study of PD-L1 blockade in urothelial cancer. Method: immunoSEQ multiplex PCR; TCRdb's copy keeps in-frame clones and lacks some. Among under 70,000 clones listed, almost 90% were seen once. This sample comprised PBMCs, obtained around atezolizumab (anti-PD-L1) treatment. Source of these receptors: a man aged 60 to 69 with urothelial cancer. Each CDR3 is given with its conserved first and last residue.

j_gene | v_gene | CDR3aa
TRBJ2-7 | TRBV4-2 | CASSQVKGQGVEQYF
TRBJ2-5 | TRBV25-1 | CASSGVAGEETQYF
TRBJ1-2 | TRBV28 | CASSFDRAKGYTF
TRBJ2-7 | TRBV6-5 | CASSYRTAVDEQYF
TRBJ2-2 | TRBV9 | CASSAGQGANTGELFF
TRBJ1-5 | TRBV9 | CASSAGLGNQPQHF
TRBJ1-5 | TRBV6-5 | CASSRGTGRNQPQHF
TRBJ2-2 | TRBV6-5 | CASSYGGTMAGGELFF
TRBJ2-3 | TRBV30 | CAWGVSLDTQYF
TRBJ2-2 | TRBV2 | CASIKKGTPNTGELFF
TRBJ1-1 | TRBV28 | CASSQGATEAFF
TRBJ2-1 | TRBV11-2 | CASSRSGGWDEQFF
TRBJ2-2 | TRBV6-5 | CASSSGRANTGELFF
TRBJ2-1 | TRBV28 | CASSPPGLAGVRSYNEQFF
TRBJ1-1 | TRBV6-1 | CASSPGGTGNTEAFF
TRBJ1-1 | TRBV7-9 | CASSPQTVNTEAFF
TRBJ2-7 | TRBV27 | CASRGGPYEQYF
TRBJ2-1 | TRBV6-6 | CASSVTLALQFF
TRBJ2-4 | TRBV9 | CASSARTGTAQYF
TRBJ2-3 | TRBV5-1 | CASSLVSSTDTQYF
TRBJ2-7 | TRBV6-5 | CASSPQGLYEQYF
TRBJ1-4 | TRBV5-1 | CASSWEGVLSEKLFF
TRBJ2-7 | TRBV7-2 | CASSLVVGGDEQYF
TRBJ1-2 | TRBV13 | CASSLGTTGVGYTF
TRBJ2-7 | TRBV25-1 | CASEQWGQAVTKQYF
TRBJ2-2 | TRBV5-6 | CASSSLGGGSTINTGELFF
TRBJ2-3 | TRBV5-1 | CASSLALAGSTDTQYF
TRBJ1-3 | TRBV7-2 | CASSLARAGNTIYF
TRBJ1-3 | TRBV10-3 | CAIKDSASGNTIYF